Below, 3 T cell receptor beta chains from the same sample are listed, as sequenced in a study of T cells in Graves' hyperthyroidism and ophthalmopathy. Amplified TCR beta CDR3 regions came from RNA transcripts. First-round RT-PCR with HTBI primers amplified the TCR CDR3 region. A single record per CDR3 protein comes from TCRdb applying MiXCR to the multiplex PCR reads. The sample has around 500,000 distinct CDR3 sequences, roughly 23% seen once; the top ten hold 45% to 55%. The sequenced sample consisted of blood. These receptors all stem from a woman in her 70s with Graves' ophthalmopathy.

The rearrangement uses TRBV15 and TRBJ2-5, with 10 bases that match TRBD2. CDR1 is LNHNV, CDR2 YYDKDF, per germline (reference sequence). This CDR3 has 16 residues. Trimming cost V 3 bases and J 2 bases; bases outside gene matches: 6. Written as DNA, the CDR3 is TGTGCCACCAGCAGCCCGGGACTAGCGTTACAAGAGACCCAGTACTTC. This translates into CATSSPGLALQETQYF.

Regarding this clonotype: One end of the junction fails to match germline, which may point to a read error. The rearrangement links TRBV12-3 or TRBV12-4 to TRBJ1-6; no definite D call. This CDR3 is built from 13 residues. The CDR3 sequence: CASTLLGGSPLHF. DNA of the CDR3: TGTGCCAGCACTTTATTGGGCGGTTCACCCCTCCACTTT.

V and J are TRBV7-2 and TRBJ2-1; 11 bases align to TRBD1. CDR3 size: 15 residues. CDR1 SGHTA and CDR2 FQGNSA come from the germline V gene. Losses at the gene ends were 3 bases for V and 6 bases for J; bases not matched to a gene: 4. This chain's CDR3 is CASSLGTGGINEQFF. The CDR3 bases are TGTGCCAGCAGCTTGGGGACAGGGGGAATCAATGAGCAGTTCTTC.